These 6 T cell receptor beta chains share one sample of origin, sequenced in a study of tumor-infiltrating lymphocytes in primary liver carcinoma. Researchers generated TCR beta cDNA from about 460 ng of total RNA, relying on a constant-region primer. Three nested multiplex PCR rounds, a slightly modified ARM-PCR method, built the TCR beta libraries. Rounds one and two of PCR, each of 10 cycles, were primed with TRBV1-TRBV30 forward primers and a C-beta reverse primer. MiXCR, run by TCRdb on the multiplex PCR reads, gives a single entry per CDR3 protein. The sample holds around 99,000 distinct CDR3 sequences, around 68% seen once. Co-extraction of RNA and DNA was performed on 20-30 mg of unsorted bulk tissue. What was sequenced was tumor-adjacent normal liver tissue. The receptors derive from a man aged 40-49 years with primary liver carcinoma and hepatitis B virus infection.

To note about this clonotype: Since no conserved phenylalanine or tryptophan closes the CDR3, a read error is the likely cause. This chain connects TRBV12-3 or TRBV12-4 to TRBJ2-7, with a tentative D call TRBD1 (6 bases). This CDR3 contains 12 residues. V was pared by 4 bases and J by 3 bases, with 7 bases between. CDR3 in amino acids: CASSYRVYEQYY. The CDR3 nucleotides read TGTGCCAGCAGTTACAGGGTCTACGAGCAGTACTAC.

A word on this clonotype: This could be a read error, since a much larger clone is one nucleotide away. The chain couples TRBV6-1 to TRBJ2-3; TRBD2 agrees at 7 bases. V lost 0 bases and J lost 2; bases outside the gene matches: 5. The germline V gene has CDR1 MNHNS and CDR2 SASEGT. This CDR3 has 16 amino acids. The CDR3 DNA sequence: TGTGCCAGCAGTGAAGCAGGACTAGGGATCACAGATACGCAGTATTTT. It yields the protein CASSEAGLGITDTQYF.

This rearrangement joins TRBV10-3 to TRBJ2-2, with D perhaps TRBD1 (7 bases). Germline V lookup: CDR1 ENHRY, CDR2 SYGVKD. The CDR3 consists of 16 residues. Trimming left V 4 bases short and J 4 bases short, with 16 bases between. The CDR3 bases are TGTGCCATCAGTGTCGGCGGGACAGCTGGCACCGGGGAGCTGTTTTTT. Translation gives CAISVGGTAGTGELFF.

As for this clonotype: One junction end disagrees with the germline gene, perhaps due to a read error. The chain recombines TRBV11-2 with TRBJ2-7; either TRBD1 or TRBD2 may supply D (6 bases each). CDR3 length: 13 amino acids. Germline V lookup: CDR1 SGHAT, CDR2 FQNNGV. CDR3 protein: CVPEGGEAREQYF. The CDR3, as DNA: TGTGTCCCTGAGGGGGGAGAAGCCCGCGAGCAGTACTTT.

Points on this clonotype: A junction end diverges from the germline sequence, so it may reflect a read error. This chain connects TRBV12-3 or TRBV12-4 to TRBJ2-5; D gene unclear. The CDR3 contains 14 residues. This CDR3 is CARSTPVTQETHYF. The CDR3 bases are TGTGCCAGAAGTACCCCAGTCACACAAGAGACCCATTACTTC.

This clonotype was counted once. An end of the junction differs from the germline gene, which may be a read error. The chain uses TRBV11-2 and TRBJ2-3; D is possibly TRBD2 (5 bases). The germline gives CDR1 SGHAT, CDR2 FQNNGV. The CDR3 runs 14 residues. This CDR3 reads CASSLEGGTYTQFF. CDR3 in DNA: TGTGCCAGCAGCTTAGAAGGAGGCACATATACGCAGTTTTTT.